What follows are 5 T cell receptor beta chains derived from one specimen sequenced in a study of shared T cell receptors in the human thymus. The assay was immunoSEQ multiplex PCR, and TCRdb's table has in-frame clones only and misses some. Of approximately 730,000 clones listed, 80% to 90% are singletons. These same records also appear under a second study, on human thymus T cells.

Input material: thymocytes. Receptor source: a girl under three years old with a congenital heart defect.

Remarks on this clone: The sample has other DNA sequences that encode this CDR3 too. The chain couples TRBV27 to TRBJ2-7, with 13 nucleotides matching TRBD2. V lost 8 bases to trimming and J lost 6 bases; unmatched junction nucleotides: 16. Germline V gene data show CDR1 as MNHEY and CDR2 as SMNVEV (reference sequence). The CDR3 has 17 amino acids. As DNA, the CDR3 is TGTGCCAGCTACCCAGGTCCAACCGGACTAGCGGGGGTCGAGCAGTACTTC. Its protein is CASYPGPTGLAGVEQYF.

The DNA of the CDR3 is TGTGCCAGCAGCAACCAACAGGGACAGCCCCAGCATTTT. Residues: CASSNQQGQPQHF. This chain uses TRBV5-6 with TRBJ1-5, with D perhaps matching TRBD1 (6 bases). Germline CDR1 SGHDT, CDR2 YYEEEE. Between the trimmed V and J ends, which lost 4 bases and 7 bases, there was a span of 12 bases. This CDR3 is built from 13 residues.

In its sample, this clone was seen once. This chain connects TRBV4-3 to TRBJ2-7; 10 bases are a match to TRBD2. V lost 0 bases to trimming and J lost 0 bases; unmatched junction nucleotides: 5. This CDR3 contains 17 residues. CDR1 is LGHNA, CDR2 YSLEER, per germline. CDR3 DNA: TGCGCCAGCAGCCAAGATTTACTAGCGGGGAGCTCCTACGAGCAGTACTTC. Translated: CASSQDLLAGSSYEQYF.

The genes are TRBV5-1 and TRBJ2-1; 13 bases are shared with TRBD2. J was trimmed by 4 bases and V by 4 bases; bases with no gene match: 5. This CDR3 comprises 16 residues. The germline V gene encodes CDR1 SGHRS and CDR2 YFSETQ. The CDR3 region is CASSRTSGGSYNEQFF. The CDR3, as DNA: TGCGCCAGCAGCCGGACTAGCGGGGGAAGTTACAATGAGCAGTTCTTC. The full variable domain, completed using reference TRBV5-1 and TRBJ2-1, is KAGVTQTPRYLIKTRGQQVTLSCSPISGHRSVSWYQQTPGQGLQFLFEYFSETQRNKGNFPGRFSGRQFSNSRSEMNVSTLELGDSALYLCASSRTSGGSYNEQFFGPGTRLTVL.

The chain combines TRBV5-1 with TRBJ1-1; D not resolved. Trimming pared 5 bases from V and 0 bases from J, leaving 11 bases between. Germline V lookup: CDR1 SGHRS, CDR2 YFSETQ. This CDR3 has 14 residues. CDR3 in amino acids: CASRTRVLNTEAFF. The DNA of the CDR3 is TGCGCCAGCAGAACCCGGGTCTTGAACACTGAAGCTTTCTTT.